Below, 20 T cell receptor beta chains from the same sample are listed, as sequenced in a study of blood T cell repertoires in COVID-19. The protocol was immunoSEQ multiplex PCR, while the TCRdb copy is restricted to in-frame clones and leaves out a portion. The table shows about 250,000 clones, with approximately 82% occurring only once. Sequences were obtained from peripheral blood. The receptors come from a woman of 80 years or more with active or convalescent COVID-19.

Remarks on this clone: No DNA is shown, since the ends of the CDR3 on it are uncertain; the CDR3 is the one TCRdb lists. This chain's CDR3 is CAFLWASGSLWYF. J is TRBJ2-7 and V is TRBV5-4; the table's D call, TRBD2, has no DNA check behind it. From its first to its last residue, the CDR3 has 13 amino acids. Per the germline V gene, CDR1 is SGHNT and CDR2 is YYREEE (reference sequence).

The rearrangement uses TRBV4-2 and TRBJ2-3; TRBD2 agrees at 11 bases. V dropped 0 bases and J dropped 1; count of bases not matched to a gene: 3. This CDR3 has 17 amino acids. The germline V gene encodes CDR1 LGHNA and CDR2 YNFKEQ. The CDR3, as DNA: TGTGCCAGCAGCCAAGAGATTAGCGGGGGGGGCACAGATACGCAGTATTTT. Its protein is CASSQEISGGGTDTQYF.

The gene calls are TRBV3-1 (or the pseudogene TRBV3-2) and TRBJ2-1; the match to TRBD2 covers 11 bases. This CDR3 is 17 amino acids long. V was clipped by 1 base and J by 8 bases; unmatched bases: 10. Germline V lookup: CDR1 LGHDT, CDR2 YNNKEL (reference sequence). CDR3: CASSQGLLAGVTDEQFF. CDR3 bases: TGTGCCAGCAGCCAAGGACTACTAGCGGGAGTTACCGATGAGCAGTTCTTC.

This clone was seen once. The chain has TRBV18 and TRBJ2-5; 7 nucleotides agree with TRBD1. V was pared by 5 bases and J by 2 bases, with 2 bases of the junction left unmatched. The CDR3 runs 13 residues. CDR1 is KGHSH, CDR2 LQKENI, per germline. In nucleotides, the CDR3 is TGTGCCAGCTCATCGGGACAGCAAGAGACCCAGTACTTC. Amino acid sequence: CASSSGQQETQYF.

The rearrangement joins TRBV18 to TRBJ1-5; no reliable D call. The CDR3 runs 17 residues. V was cut by 2 bases and J by 1 base, with 15 bases left in between. Germline-derived CDR1 and CDR2 are KGHSH and LQKENI. CDR3 nucleotide sequence: TGTGCCAGCTCACCAACCGCGGGAGGAGGAAGCAATCAGCCCCAGCATTTT. Its protein is CASSPTAGGGSNQPQHF. The full variable domain, with the rest looked up from reference TRBV18 and TRBJ1-5, is NAGVMQNPRHLVRRRGQEARLRCSPMKGHSHVYWYRQLPEEGLKFMVYLQKENIIDESGMPKERFSAEFPKEGPSILRIQQVVRGDSAAYFCASSPTAGGGSNQPQHFGDGTRLSIL.

The chain recombines TRBV7-6 with TRBJ2-1; 8 bases agree with TRBD2. The CDR3 spans 15 residues. V trimming: 5 bases; J trimming: 0 bases; junction bases outside the gene matches: 3. Germline CDR1 reads SGHVS; CDR2 reads FNYEAQ. The CDR3 DNA is TGTGCCAGCAGCCGCAGCGGGAGCTCCTACAATGAGCAGTTCTTC. Residues: CASSRSGSSYNEQFF. Using reference TRBV7-6 and TRBJ2-1 for the parts outside the CDR3, the full variable domain is GAGVSQSPRYKVTKRGQDVALRCDPISGHVSLYWYRQALGQGPEFLTYFNYEAQQDKSGLPNDRFSAERPEGSISTLTIQRTEQRDSAMYRCASSRSGSSYNEQFFGPGTRLTVL.

This clone is a singleton in its sample. The chain uses TRBV6-5 and TRBJ2-7; no definite D call. Germline lookup yields CDR1 MNHEY and CDR2 SVGAGI. CDR3 size: 13 residues. V shed 6 bases and J shed 0 bases, with 9 bases lying between them. The chain's CDR3 is CASRDFGSYEQYF. The CDR3 DNA follows: TGTGCCAGCAGAGACTTTGGCTCCTACGAGCAGTACTTC.

V and J are TRBV18 and TRBJ2-3, with TRBD2 as a possible D gene (7 bases). V was cut by 3 bases and J by 1 base, with 14 bases left in between. In germline, CDR1 is KGHSH, CDR2 LQKENI. The CDR3 consists of 16 residues. The CDR3 nucleotides read TGTGCCAGCTCACCCGCGGGGGCCGCTGGCACAGATACGCAGTATTTT. This sequence encodes CASSPAGAAGTDTQYF. The full variable domain, rest sourced from reference TRBV18 and TRBJ2-3, is NAGVMQNPRHLVRRRGQEARLRCSPMKGHSHVYWYRQLPEEGLKFMVYLQKENIIDESGMPKERFSAEFPKEGPSILRIQQVVRGDSAAYFCASSPAGAAGTDTQYFGPGTRLTVL.

The chain has TRBV5-1 and TRBJ2-1; 9 nucleotides match TRBD2. This CDR3 is 14 amino acids long. The V segment lost 4 bases and the J segment 5 bases; nucleotides outside the gene matches: 4. Germline lookup yields CDR1 SGHRS and CDR2 YFSETQ. The CDR3 protein is CASSVAGANNEQFF. CDR3 sequence (DNA): TGCGCCAGCAGCGTAGCGGGGGCAAACAATGAGCAGTTCTTC. Together with reference TRBV5-1 and TRBJ2-1, the CDR3 gives the full variable domain: KAGVTQTPRYLIKTRGQQVTLSCSPISGHRSVSWYQQTPGQGLQFLFEYFSETQRNKGNFPGRFSGRQFSNSRSEMNVSTLELGDSALYLCASSVAGANNEQFFGPGTRLTVL.

The CDR3 region has the DNA TGTGCCAGCAGTTTAGGACAGGGGTTCTACGAGCAGTACTTC. The encoded protein is CASSLGQGFYEQYF. The chain links TRBV27 to TRBJ2-7, with 9 bases matching TRBD1. The CDR3 loop spans 14 amino acids. Trimming took 2 bases from V and 3 from J; bases not matched to a gene: 2. Germline CDR1 is MNHEY and CDR2 is SMNVEV (reference sequence).

This rearrangement joins TRBV2 to TRBJ2-7; TRBD1 matches at 8 bases. CDR1 and CDR2 from the germline V gene are SNHLY and FYNNEI. This CDR3 region has 13 residues. Trimming took 3 bases from V and 7 from J; bases not matched to a gene: 5. The DNA of the CDR3 is TGTGCCAGCAGTGAGGCCAGGGGGCTTGAGCAGTACTTC. It is translated as CASSEARGLEQYF.

V gene TRBV4-2 combines with J gene TRBJ1-2; D perhaps matches TRBD1 (6 bases). Germline CDR1 and CDR2: LGHNA and YNFKEQ. Trimming removed 0 bases at V and 4 bases at J, with 12 bases between. The CDR3 covers 15 residues. CDR3 nucleotide sequence: TGTGCCAGCAGCCAAGATATAATGGGGGCCTATGGCTACACCTTC. Protein: CASSQDIMGAYGYTF.

A note on this clone: The sample holds other DNA sequences that translate to the same CDR3. V is TRBV14 and J is TRBJ1-1; maybe TRBD1 (6 bases). Between the trimmed V and J ends, which lost 2 bases and 4 bases, there was a span of 14 bases. The germline CDR1 and CDR2 sequences are SGHDN and FVKESK. This CDR3 is 15 amino acids long. CDR3 coding DNA: TGTGCCAGCAGCCAATCGAGGGGGTGGGGCACTGAAGCTTTCTTT. Residues: CASSQSRGWGTEAFF.

The genes are TRBV28 and TRBJ1-2; 7 nucleotides align to TRBD1. J gave up 7 bases and V 5 bases, and 10 bases lay outside the gene matches. The CDR3 contains 14 residues. Germline-derived CDR1 and CDR2 are MDHEN and SYDVKM. The CDR3 sequence: CASSDSTGVGGYTF. CDR3 bases: TGTGCCAGCAGTGACTCAACAGGGGTGGGTGGCTACACCTTC.

This chain uses TRBV20-1 with TRBJ1-4; the D gene is possibly TRBD1 (6 bases). The V and J ends lost 3 bases and 4 bases respectively, with 12 bases between them. Per germline, CDR1 DFQATT and CDR2 SNEGSKA (reference sequence). The CDR3 has 14 amino acids. The CDR3 loop reads CSASRGQRNEKLFF. In nucleotides, the CDR3 is TGCAGTGCTAGTCGAGGACAGCGTAATGAAAAACTGTTTTTT.

The chain recombines TRBV28 with TRBJ1-5; D is uncertain. The germline CDR1 and CDR2 sequences are MDHEN and SYDVKM. The CDR3 totals 15 residues. Trimming cost V 7 bases and J 3 bases, with 16 bases left between them. CDR3 in amino acids: CASTEAPRDNQPQHF. CDR3 DNA: TGTGCCAGCACCGAGGCCCCCAGAGACAATCAGCCCCAGCATTTT. The entire variable domain, with the rest obtained from reference TRBV28 and TRBJ1-5, is as follows: DVKVTQSSRYLVKRTGEKVFLECVQDMDHENMFWYRQDPGLGLRLIYFSYDVKMKEKGDIPEGYSVSREKKERFSLILESASTNQTSMYLCASTEAPRDNQPQHFGDGTRLSIL.

In the case of this clone: Other DNA sequences in this sample translate to the same CDR3. V usage is TRBV7-6 and J usage is TRBJ2-3, with 15 positions matching TRBD2. Losses at the gene ends were 5 bases for V and 3 bases for J; bases not matched to a gene: 3. The CDR3 has 16 residues. Germline assignment: CDR1 SGHVS and CDR2 FNYEAQ. CDR3 DNA: TGTGCCAGCAGCCCGGGACTAGCGGGAGGAACAGATACGCAGTATTTT. It encodes CASSPGLAGGTDTQYF.

The chain carries TRBV3-1 (or the pseudogene TRBV3-2) and TRBJ1-2; perhaps TRBD1 as D (6 bases). Trimming cost V 1 base and J 6 bases, with 12 bases left between them. The CDR3 is made up of 14 amino acids. Germline V gene lookup returns CDR1 LGHDT and CDR2 YNNKEL (reference sequence). CDR3: CASSQGAGDNGYTF. The DNA for the CDR3 is TGTGCCAGCAGCCAAGGGGCAGGGGATAATGGCTACACCTTC.

The chain couples TRBV19 to TRBJ2-7, with 10 bases lining up with TRBD1. Germline CDR1 reads LNHDA; CDR2 reads SQIVND (reference sequence). The CDR3 totals 15 residues. After removal of 6 bases from V and 1 base from J, the junction contained 6 bases not matched to a gene. The CDR3 spells CASSRDRGISYEQYF. The CDR3 DNA reads as TGTGCCAGTAGCCGGGACAGGGGAATATCCTACGAGCAGTACTTC.

The chain links TRBV11-2 to TRBJ2-3; 8 bases are shared with TRBD1. V dropped 4 bases and J dropped 3; count of bases not matched to a gene: 12. The germline gives CDR1 SGHAT, CDR2 FQNNGV. The CDR3 covers 17 residues. The CDR3 coding sequence is TGTGCCAGCAGCTCATTTCAGGACAGGGTGAAGACAGATACGCAGTATTTT. Translating it yields CASSSFQDRVKTDTQYF.